Below are 24 T cell receptor beta chains sequenced from a single sample in a study of blood T cell repertoires in COVID-19. Measured with immunoSEQ multiplex PCR; TCRdb has only the in-frame clones, and not every one. The sample has roughly 250,000 clones, 81% seen once; the top ten hold about 2.9%. The specimen was peripheral blood. The origin of the receptors is an older woman with active or convalescent COVID-19.

In its sample, this clone was seen once. The J gene is TRBJ1-2, the V gene TRBV6-5; D may be TRBD1 (6 bases). The germline gives CDR1 MNHEY, CDR2 SVGAGI. Trimming removed 9 bases from V and 0 bases from J, with 17 bases in between. The CDR3 totals 15 residues. CDR3 in DNA: TGTGCCAGTCAACCAGGCCAGGGGCCTAACTATGGCTACACCTTC. Protein product: CASQPGQGPNYGYTF.

The J gene is TRBJ1-2, the V gene TRBV18, with unresolved D. Germline V gene sequence: CDR1 KGHSH, CDR2 LQKENI. The CDR3 loop spans 16 amino acids. Trimming removed 1 base at V and 2 bases at J, with 14 bases between. The CDR3 spells CASSPRSQENNYGYTF. CDR3 DNA: TGTGCCAGCTCACCACGGTCCCAGGAAAACAACTATGGCTACACCTTC.

This chain uses TRBV7-3 with TRBJ2-5; TRBD2 matches 9 bases. The CDR3 spans 16 residues. The V gene's germline CDR1 is SGHTA and CDR2 FQGTGA. The V gene end was trimmed by 5 bases and the J gene end by 4 bases; junction bases not matched to a gene: 11. CDR3 sequence: CASSPLAGGLGETQYF. CDR3 in DNA: TGTGCCAGCAGCCCGCTTGCGGGGGGGCTAGGAGAGACCCAGTACTTC.

This rearrangement joins TRBV7-3 to TRBJ2-3, with 10 bases aligning to TRBD2. The CDR3 sequence is 16 residues long. The V and J ends lost 2 bases and 10 bases, in that order; junction bases with no gene match: 12. The germline gives CDR1 SGHTA, CDR2 FQGTGA. In DNA, the CDR3 is TGTGCCAGCAGCTTAGGAACCCTAGCGGGGGTCTCCCCGCAGTATTTT. It yields the protein CASSLGTLAGVSPQYF.

For the CDR3, the DNA is TGTGCCAGCAGCCTAGGGACAGGAGGGATGGGGGCCCAGCATTTT. This sequence encodes CASSLGTGGMGAQHF. V is TRBV7-8 and J is TRBJ1-5; TRBD1 aligns across 8 bases. This CDR3 region has 15 residues. Looked up from germline, CDR1 is SGHVS and CDR2 is FQNEAQ. V was clipped by 5 bases and J by 11 bases; unmatched bases: 14.

This chain links TRBV3-1 (or the pseudogene TRBV3-2) with TRBJ1-5; D gene uncertain. The CDR3 spans 14 residues. Trimming cost V 8 bases and J 2 bases, with 13 bases left between them. Germline V lookup: CDR1 LGHDT, CDR2 YNNKEL (reference sequence). The DNA of the CDR3 is TGTGCCAGCGGCGACTCGGGAGGCAATCAGCCCCAGCATTTT. Its translation: CASGDSGGNQPQHF.

The rearrangement links TRBV28 to TRBJ1-1, with D uncertain. Germline V gene data show CDR1 as MDHEN and CDR2 as SYDVKM. V gave up 8 bases and J gave up 7 bases, with 14 bases separating them. The CDR3 runs 12 residues. DNA of the CDR3: TGTGCCAGCCGGATCAGGCGGGATGAAGCTTTCTTT. Translated: CASRIRRDEAFF. Looking up the rest from reference TRBV28 and TRBJ1-1 gives the full variable domain: DVKVTQSSRYLVKRTGEKVFLECVQDMDHENMFWYRQDPGLGLRLIYFSYDVKMKEKGDIPEGYSVSREKKERFSLILESASTNQTSMYLCASRIRRDEAFFGQGTRLTVV.

The chain carries TRBV9 and TRBJ2-1; the D gene is possibly TRBD2 (6 bases). V dropped 4 bases and J dropped 2 bases, with 13 bases sitting between them. Germline loops: CDR1 SGDLS, CDR2 YYNGEE. The CDR3 extends over 15 amino acids. CDR3 in DNA: TGTGCCAGCAGCTCTAGCGTTCTACCCTACAATGAGCAGTTCTTC. This sequence encodes CASSSSVLPYNEQFF.

This rearrangement joins TRBV6-5 to TRBJ1-4, with D perhaps TRBD1 (6 bases). Trimming removed 5 bases at V and 1 base at J, with 11 bases between. This CDR3 has 15 amino acids. The germline V gene has CDR1 MNHEY and CDR2 SVGAGI. The CDR3 DNA is TGTGCCAGCAGTCAGGAAGGGGGAACTAATGAAAAACTGTTTTTT. It specifies CASSQEGGTNEKLFF.

V and J are TRBV7-8 and TRBJ1-4; TRBD1 matches at 8 bases. This CDR3 has 17 amino acids. Losses at the gene ends were 5 bases for V and 4 bases for J; bases not matched to a gene: 12. Per the germline V gene, CDR1 is SGHVS and CDR2 is FQNEAQ. The CDR3 loop is CASSVERLTGDNEKLFF. CDR3 in DNA: TGTGCCAGCAGCGTAGAGCGCCTGACAGGGGATAATGAAAAACTGTTTTTT.

The chain carries TRBV6-5 and TRBJ1-4; 10 positions agree with TRBD1. V shed 0 bases, J shed 7 bases, and the junction held 5 bases outside the gene matches. The length of the CDR3 is 16 residues. Looked up from germline, CDR1 is MNHEY and CDR2 is SVGAGI. The CDR3 sequence is CASSYSFDRGREKLFF. CDR3 DNA sequence: TGTGCCAGCAGTTACTCGTTTGACAGGGGGCGTGAAAAACTGTTTTTT.

This chain links TRBV27 with TRBJ2-1; perhaps TRBD1 as D (6 bases). The ends were cut back, 2 bases at V and 8 bases at J, with 10 bases in the middle. In germline, CDR1 is MNHEY, CDR2 SMNVEV (reference sequence). The CDR3 runs to 13 residues. This CDR3 is CASSLGQFYEQFF. The CDR3 coding sequence is TGTGCCAGCAGTTTAGGACAGTTTTATGAGCAGTTCTTC.

The V call is TRBV11-3, the J call TRBJ2-7; 7 positions match TRBD2. The CDR3 is 14 residues long. Trimming removed 0 bases from V and 2 bases from J; junction bases left unmatched: 1. Germline V gives CDR1 SGHNT, CDR2 YENEEA. The CDR3 is CASSLEGGTYEQYF. In DNA form, the CDR3 reads TGTGCCAGCAGCTTAGAGGGGGGGACCTACGAGCAGTACTTC. Filled out from reference TRBV11-3 and TRBJ2-7, the complete variable domain reads EAGVVQSPRYKIIEKKQPVAFWCNPISGHNTLYWYLQNLGQGPELLIRYENEEAVDDSQLPKDRFSAERLKGVDSTLKIQPAELGDSAVYLCASSLEGGTYEQYFGPGTRLTVT.

The chain combines TRBV27 with TRBJ2-6; the match to TRBD1 covers 10 bases. This CDR3 comprises 18 residues. Germline V gene sequence: CDR1 MNHEY, CDR2 SMNVEV (reference sequence). The ends lost 4 bases at V and 0 bases at J; junction bases unmatched: 6. The CDR3 sequence: CASSSLTGGFSGANVLTF. CDR3 DNA: TGTGCCAGCAGTTCGCTGACAGGGGGCTTCTCTGGGGCCAACGTCCTGACTTTC.

This clone was observed once. The chain links TRBV10-1 to TRBJ2-5, with 10 bases matching TRBD1. V lost 2 bases, J lost 3 bases, and 3 bases stayed unmatched. This CDR3 region has 15 residues. The germline V gene encodes CDR1 WNHNN and CDR2 SYGVQD (reference sequence). As DNA, the CDR3 is TGCGCCAGCAGTGAGAGGACAGGGGGAAAAGAGACCCAGTACTTC. Translated, it gives CASSERTGGKETQYF.

This chain joins TRBV7-8 and TRBJ2-7, with D hard to call. CDR1 is SGHVS, CDR2 FQNEAQ, per germline. This CDR3 contains 13 residues. Trimming took off 4 bases at V and 4 bases at J, with 11 bases between the two ends. The CDR3 nucleotides read TGTGCCAGCAGCTCGCGAAATTCTTACGAGCAGTACTTC. Amino acids: CASSSRNSYEQYF.

This clone was observed a handful of times. CDR3 bases: TGTGCCAGCAGCGCCGGGACGGGGGAAGAGACCCAGTACTTC. Protein product: CASSAGTGEETQYF. The chain recombines TRBV7-2 with TRBJ2-5, with a tentative D call TRBD2 (6 bases). Germline CDR1 SGHTA, CDR2 FQGNSA. The CDR3 sequence is 14 residues long. The ends were cut back, 5 bases at V and 3 bases at J, with 13 bases in the middle.

This chain uses TRBV5-1 with TRBJ1-1; D might be TRBD1 (6 bases). This CDR3 is built from 15 residues. Trimming removed 7 bases from V and 1 base from J, with 17 bases in between. Per germline, CDR1 SGHRS and CDR2 YFSETQ. Written as DNA, the CDR3 is TGCGCCAGCCAGGGGAATCCGGGACAGAACACTGAAGCTTTCTTT. Encoded protein: CASQGNPGQNTEAFF.

V and J are TRBV5-1 and TRBJ2-3, with D possibly matching TRBD2 (5 bases). V lost 3 bases, J lost 6 bases, and 17 bases lay in between. CDR1 and CDR2 from the germline V gene are SGHRS and YFSETQ. This CDR3 spans 15 amino acids. This CDR3 reads CASSSKKVRRDTQYF. The DNA of the CDR3 is TGCGCCAGCAGCTCCAAGAAGGTCAGGAGGGATACGCAGTATTTT. The full variable domain, with the rest looked up from reference TRBV5-1 and TRBJ2-3, is KAGVTQTPRYLIKTRGQQVTLSCSPISGHRSVSWYQQTPGQGLQFLFEYFSETQRNKGNFPGRFSGRQFSNSRSEMNVSTLELGDSALYLCASSSKKVRRDTQYFGPGTRLTVL.

The chain links TRBV5-5 to TRBJ1-2, with 8 bases matching TRBD1. This CDR3 is built from 12 residues. V shed 2 bases and J 6 bases; nucleotides not matched to a gene: 0. The germline V gene encodes CDR1 SGHKS and CDR2 YYEKEE (reference sequence). The CDR3 DNA reads as TGTGCCAGCAGCTTACAGGGGGATGGCTACACCTTC. It codes for CASSLQGDGYTF. The full variable domain, in which reference TRBV5-5 and TRBJ1-2 provide the parts outside the CDR3, is DAGVTQSPTHLIKTRGQQVTLRCSPISGHKSVSWYQQVLGQGPQFIFQYYEKEERGRGNFPDRFSARQFPNYSSELNVNALLLGDSALYLCASSLQGDGYTFGSGTRLTVV.

The chain combines TRBV5-5 with TRBJ2-5, with 10 bases lining up with TRBD1. Germline CDR1 and CDR2: SGHKS and YYEKEE (reference sequence). The CDR3 sequence is 16 residues long. J lost 1 base, V lost 0 bases, and 3 bases had no gene match. This chain's CDR3 is CASSLGTGGFQETQYF. The CDR3 DNA reads as TGTGCCAGCAGCTTGGGGACAGGGGGATTCCAAGAGACCCAGTACTTC.

J is TRBJ2-1 and V is TRBV5-1; TRBD2 matches 13 bases. Losses at the gene ends were 0 bases for V and 3 bases for J; bases not matched to a gene: 9. The length of the CDR3 is 19 residues. Germline V lookup: CDR1 SGHRS, CDR2 YFSETQ. The CDR3 reads CASSLVGTSGERNYNEQFF. In nucleotides, the CDR3 is TGCGCCAGCAGCTTGGTCGGGACTAGCGGGGAGAGGAACTACAATGAGCAGTTCTTC.

The sample holds a few counts of this clone. This chain links TRBV11-2 with TRBJ1-3; TRBD1 agrees at 8 bases. The junction had 10 bases not matched to a gene; V was cut back by 5 bases and J by 4 bases. Germline CDR1 SGHAT, CDR2 FQNNGV. The CDR3 extends over 16 amino acids. The CDR3 nucleotides read TGTGCCAGCAGCCCAACTCAGGGGGCGTCGGGAAACACCATATATTTT. This encodes CASSPTQGASGNTIYF.

The chain joins TRBV29-1 to TRBJ2-1, with 12 positions matching TRBD2. Germline trimming cut 6 bases from V and 5 bases from J; bases unmatched to any gene: 2. The CDR3 extends over 13 amino acids. Germline V lookup: CDR1 SQVTM, CDR2 ANQGSEA. This chain's CDR3 is CSVRTSGDNEQFF. Written as DNA, the CDR3 is TGCAGCGTCCGGACTAGCGGGGACAATGAGCAGTTCTTC.